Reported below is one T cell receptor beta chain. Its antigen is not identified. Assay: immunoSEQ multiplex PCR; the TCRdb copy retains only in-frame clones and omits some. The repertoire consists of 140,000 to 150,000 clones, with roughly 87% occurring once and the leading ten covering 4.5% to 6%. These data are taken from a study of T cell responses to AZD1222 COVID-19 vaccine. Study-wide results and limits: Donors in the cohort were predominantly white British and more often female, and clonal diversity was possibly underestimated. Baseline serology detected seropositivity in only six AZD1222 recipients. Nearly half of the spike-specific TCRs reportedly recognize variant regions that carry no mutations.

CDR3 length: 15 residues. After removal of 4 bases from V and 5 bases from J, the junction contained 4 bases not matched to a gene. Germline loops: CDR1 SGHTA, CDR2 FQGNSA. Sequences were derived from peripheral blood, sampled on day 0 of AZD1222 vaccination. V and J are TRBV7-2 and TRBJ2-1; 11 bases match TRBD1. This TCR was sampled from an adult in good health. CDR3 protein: CASSSRDRGNNEQFF. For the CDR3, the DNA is TGTGCCAGCAGCTCCCGGGACAGGGGGAACAATGAGCAGTTCTTC.